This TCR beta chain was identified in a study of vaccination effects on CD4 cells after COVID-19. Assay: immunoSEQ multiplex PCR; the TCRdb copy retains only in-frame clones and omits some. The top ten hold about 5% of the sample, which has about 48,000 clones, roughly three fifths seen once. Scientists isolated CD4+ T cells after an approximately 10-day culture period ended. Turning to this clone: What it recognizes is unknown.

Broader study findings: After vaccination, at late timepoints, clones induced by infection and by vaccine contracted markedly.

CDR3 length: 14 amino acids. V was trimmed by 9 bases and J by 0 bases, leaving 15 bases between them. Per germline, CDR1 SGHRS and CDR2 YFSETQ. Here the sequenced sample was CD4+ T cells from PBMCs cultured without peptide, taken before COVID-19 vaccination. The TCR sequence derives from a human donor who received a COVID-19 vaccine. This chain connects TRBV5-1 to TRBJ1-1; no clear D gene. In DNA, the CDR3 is TGCGCCACCCGGGAAGGGCTAGTGAACACTGAAGCTTTCTTT. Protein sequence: CATREGLVNTEAFF.